One and the same sample provided the 5 T cell receptor beta chains below, sequenced in a study of blood T cell repertoires in COVID-19. Sequenced by immunoSEQ multiplex PCR; TCRdb stores in-frame clones only, minus some. The data show about 120,000 clones, with around nine tenths seen just once and roughly 2.2% held by the top ten. The specimen sequenced was peripheral blood. Source of these receptors: a woman in her 50s with acute or convalescent COVID-19.

This chain uses TRBV19 with TRBJ2-1; weak D call: TRBD2 (5 bases). This CDR3 has 14 amino acids. Germline V lookup: CDR1 LNHDA, CDR2 SQIVND (reference sequence). Trimming cost V 3 bases and J 7 bases, with 13 bases left between them. CDR3 sequence: CASSMEARANEQFF. In DNA form, the CDR3 reads TGTGCCAGTAGTATGGAGGCTAGAGCAAATGAGCAGTTCTTC.

The chain is built from TRBV5-1 and TRBJ2-7; 8 positions match TRBD2. Germline assignment: CDR1 SGHRS and CDR2 YFSETQ. The J segment lost 0 bases and the V segment lost 2 bases, leaving 4 bases of the junction unmatched. The length of the CDR3 is 15 residues. In nucleotides, the CDR3 is TGCGCCAGCAGCTTTACAGCGGGGGCCTCCTACGAGCAGTACTTC. This translates into CASSFTAGASYEQYF. Combining the CDR3 with reference TRBV5-1 and TRBJ2-7 gives the whole variable domain KAGVTQTPRYLIKTRGQQVTLSCSPISGHRSVSWYQQTPGQGLQFLFEYFSETQRNKGNFPGRFSGRQFSNSRSEMNVSTLELGDSALYLCASSFTAGASYEQYFGPGTRLTVT.

The J gene is TRBJ2-2, the V gene TRBV10-3; 7 bases match TRBD2. The ends lost 4 bases at V and 1 base at J; junction bases unmatched: 3. The CDR3 loop spans 15 amino acids. From germline, CDR1 is ENHRY and CDR2 SYGVKD. The CDR3 DNA reads TGTGCCATCAGTGGAGGCGGGGGGAACACCGGGGAGCTGTTTTTT. Translated, it gives CAISGGGGNTGELFF.

This chain links TRBV7-2 with TRBJ1-4, with TRBD1 matching over 7 bases. V was pared by 3 bases and J by 8 bases, with 9 bases of the junction left unmatched. Germline V CDR1 and CDR2: SGHTA, FQGNSA. CDR3 size: 15 residues. The CDR3, as DNA: TGTGCCAGCAGCTTGCAGACAGGGTCTTGGGAAAAACTGTTTTTT. The encoded protein is CASSLQTGSWEKLFF.

The chain combines TRBV7-2 with TRBJ2-7, with no clear D. CDR3 size: 14 residues. Germline V gene data show CDR1 as SGHTA and CDR2 as FQGNSA. V was clipped by 6 bases and J by 2 bases, with 14 bases between them. The CDR3 DNA follows: TGTGCCAGCAGGCCCTTTGTGGGCACCTACGAGCAGTACTTC. Amino acids: CASRPFVGTYEQYF.